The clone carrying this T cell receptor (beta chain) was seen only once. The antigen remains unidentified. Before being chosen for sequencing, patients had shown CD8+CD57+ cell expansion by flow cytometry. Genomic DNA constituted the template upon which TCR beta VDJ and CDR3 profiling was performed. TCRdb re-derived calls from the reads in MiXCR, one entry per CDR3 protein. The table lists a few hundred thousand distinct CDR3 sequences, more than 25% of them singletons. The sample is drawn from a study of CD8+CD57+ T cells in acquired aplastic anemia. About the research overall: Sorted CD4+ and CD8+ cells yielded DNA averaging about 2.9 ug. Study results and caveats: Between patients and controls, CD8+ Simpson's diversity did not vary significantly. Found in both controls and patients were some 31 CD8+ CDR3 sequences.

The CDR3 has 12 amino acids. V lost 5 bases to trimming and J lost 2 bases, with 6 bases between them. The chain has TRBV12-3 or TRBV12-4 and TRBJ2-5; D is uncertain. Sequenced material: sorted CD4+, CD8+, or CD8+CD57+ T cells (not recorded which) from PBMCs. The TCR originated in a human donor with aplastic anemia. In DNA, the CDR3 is TGTGCCAGCAGTCGAACACAAGAGACCCAGTACTTC. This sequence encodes CASSRTQETQYF.